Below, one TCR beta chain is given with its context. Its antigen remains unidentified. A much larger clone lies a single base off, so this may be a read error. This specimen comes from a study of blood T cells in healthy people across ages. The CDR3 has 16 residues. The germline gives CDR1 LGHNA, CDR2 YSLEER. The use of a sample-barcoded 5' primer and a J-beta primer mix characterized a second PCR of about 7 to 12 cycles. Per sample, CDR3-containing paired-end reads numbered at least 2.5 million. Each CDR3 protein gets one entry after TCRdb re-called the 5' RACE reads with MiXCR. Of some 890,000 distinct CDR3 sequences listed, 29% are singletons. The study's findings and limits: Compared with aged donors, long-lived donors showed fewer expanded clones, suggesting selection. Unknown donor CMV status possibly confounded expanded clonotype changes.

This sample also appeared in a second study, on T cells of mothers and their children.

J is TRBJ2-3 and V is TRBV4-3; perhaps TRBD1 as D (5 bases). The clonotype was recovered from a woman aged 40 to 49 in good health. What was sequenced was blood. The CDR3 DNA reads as TGCGCCAACAGCCCCGAAGCAGGGTCCAACACAGATACGCAGTATTTT. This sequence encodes CANSPEAGSNTDTQYF.